The clone carrying this TCR beta chain was observed a few times. The antigen remains undetermined. Noted time point: persistent/refractory GD, antithyroid drugs over 5 years with positive TRAb. TCR sequences were obtained from RNA taken from PBMCs. It was an endocrinology department in Xi'an, China, that provided the patients. This entry is derived from a study of regulatory T cells in long-lasting Graves disease. Study conclusions and caveats: Patients whose Graves' disease persisted exhibited lower TCR diversity than those newly diagnosed.

CDR1 and CDR2 from the germline V gene are MNHEY and SMNVEV (reference sequence). CDR3 size: 14 residues. Trimming cost V 6 bases and J 2 bases; bases outside gene matches: 7. CDR3-region Arm-PCR and iRepertoire HTBI primers produced the TCR beta libraries. Each CDR3 protein gets one entry after TCRdb re-called the multiplex PCR reads with MiXCR. The table lists a few hundred thousand distinct CDR3 sequences, approximately 25% of them singletons. The receptor was isolated from a woman aged 35 to 49 with Graves disease. The chain is built from TRBV27 and TRBJ2-7, with 7 bases lining up with TRBD1. This sample comprised peripheral blood mononuclear cells (PBMCs), obtained when the disease was refractory, from a patient treated with antithyroid drugs. The CDR3 region is CASRDRLLTYEQYF. CDR3 DNA: TGTGCCAGCAGGGACAGGCTTTTAACCTACGAGCAGTACTTC.